A selection of T cell receptor beta chains follows, all from one sample in a study of brain T cells in children with intractable seizures. Generated by immunoSEQ multiplex PCR, the TCRdb table keeps only in-frame clones and is missing some. The sample includes tens of thousands of clones, under 95% seen only once; the top ten take about 23%. Sequenced material: peripheral blood, taken at surgery. Receptors were obtained from a girl between 2 and 10 years old with Rasmussen encephalitis and intractable seizures. CDR3s include the opening cysteine and the closing phenylalanine or tryptophan. Each record gives: D gene, V gene, J gene, CDR3 length, CDR3 protein. D genes are given only for firm matches.

d_gene: NA; v_gene: TRBV5-4; j_gene: TRBJ2-2; len: 12; CDR3aa: CASSTPTGELFF
d_gene: NA; v_gene: TRBV30; j_gene: TRBJ2-6; len: 11; CDR3aa: CAWFLPNVLTF
d_gene: NA; v_gene: TRBV7-8; j_gene: TRBJ1-2; len: 15; CDR3aa: CASSLALGRHYGYTF
d_gene: NA; v_gene: TRBV5-1; j_gene: TRBJ2-7; len: 14; CDR3aa: CASSLALGPREQYF
d_gene: NA; v_gene: TRBV12-5; j_gene: TRBJ2-7; len: 15; CDR3aa: CASGLIGTGTGEQYF
d_gene: NA; v_gene: TRBV19; j_gene: TRBJ2-2; len: 19; CDR3aa: CASSITVLSGGQNTGELFF
d_gene: NA; v_gene: TRBV11-2; j_gene: TRBJ2-7; len: 16; CDR3aa: CASSLDPWGRTNEQYF
d_gene: NA; v_gene: TRBV28; j_gene: TRBJ1-3; len: 14; CDR3aa: CASSWTASGNTIYF
d_gene: NA; v_gene: TRBV5-1; j_gene: TRBJ2-7; len: 13; CDR3aa: CASSLSTNYEQYF
d_gene: NA; v_gene: TRBV11-2; j_gene: TRBJ2-7; len: 14; CDR3aa: CASSWSRRSYEQYF
d_gene: NA; v_gene: TRBV7-9; j_gene: TRBJ1-2; len: 12; CDR3aa: CASSFGDYGYTF
d_gene: NA; v_gene: TRBV7-2; j_gene: TRBJ2-1; len: 14; CDR3aa: CASSADRFYNEQFF
d_gene: TRBD2; v_gene: TRBV7-9; j_gene: TRBJ2-1; len: 15; CDR3aa: CASSFLAGGPNEQFF
d_gene: NA; v_gene: TRBV25-1; j_gene: TRBJ1-2; len: 16; CDR3aa: CASSEFDGELYYGYTF
d_gene: NA; v_gene: TRBV4-2; j_gene: TRBJ1-2; len: 16; CDR3aa: CASSQDWGPTNYGYTF
d_gene: NA; v_gene: TRBV15; j_gene: TRBJ2-7; len: 13; CDR3aa: CATSRGPSHEQYF
d_gene: NA; v_gene: TRBV3-1/TRBV3-2; j_gene: TRBJ1-1; len: 13; CDR3aa: CASSQGWATEAFF
d_gene: TRBD2; v_gene: TRBV4-1; j_gene: TRBJ2-7; len: 15; CDR3aa: CASSTLAGGLGEQYF
d_gene: NA; v_gene: TRBV30; j_gene: TRBJ2-4; len: 13; CDR3aa: CAWRFDPKNIQYF
d_gene: TRBD2; v_gene: TRBV6-1; j_gene: TRBJ2-7; len: 12; CDR3aa: CASGRASYEQYF
d_gene: NA; v_gene: TRBV6-4; j_gene: TRBJ1-1; len: 11; CDR3aa: CASSDGGEAFF
d_gene: TRBD2; v_gene: TRBV30; j_gene: TRBJ2-1; len: 20; CDR3aa: CAWSVRWQPLAGGDYNEQFF
d_gene: NA; v_gene: TRBV6-5; j_gene: TRBJ1-1; len: 12; CDR3aa: CASRAPGGVAFF
d_gene: NA; v_gene: TRBV4-1; j_gene: TRBJ2-2; len: 16; CDR3aa: CASSQELGGPIGELFF
d_gene: TRBD2; v_gene: TRBV2; j_gene: TRBJ2-1; len: 14; CDR3aa: CASRTAGVRGEQFF
d_gene: NA; v_gene: TRBV2; j_gene: TRBJ1-2; len: 14; CDR3aa: CASRDPDASYGYTF